These 5 T cell receptor beta chains share one sample of origin, sequenced in a study of CD8+CD57+ T cells in acquired aplastic anemia. The patients chosen for sequencing had shown expansion of CD8+CD57+ cells (detected by flow cytometry). Genomic DNA constituted the template upon which TCR beta VDJ and CDR3 profiling was performed. TCRdb processed the reads anew with MiXCR; each CDR3 protein has one entry. The sample includes about 160,000 distinct CDR3 sequences, roughly 48% of them seen just once. Sequencing input: sorted CD4+, CD8+, or CD8+CD57+ T cells (not recorded which) from PBMCs. The receptors were gathered from a human donor with aplastic anemia.

The chain uses TRBV19 and TRBJ1-1; D is ambiguous. Per germline, CDR1 LNHDA and CDR2 SQIVND (reference sequence). V lost 1 base to trimming and J lost 5 bases, with 8 bases between them. The CDR3 has 13 amino acids. The CDR3 here is CASSIALRTEAFF. The CDR3 bases are TGTGCCAGTAGTATAGCGTTGAGGACTGAAGCTTTCTTT.

This rearrangement joins TRBV7-9 to TRBJ2-7; no clear D. Germline V gene lookup returns CDR1 SEHNR and CDR2 FQNEAQ (reference sequence). This CDR3 has 13 amino acids. Deletions cut 5 bases from V and 2 bases from J, with 10 bases between. CDR3 sequence reads: CASSPGRTYEQYF. The CDR3, as DNA: TGTGCCAGCAGCCCAGGAAGAACCTACGAGCAGTACTTC.

The rearrangement joins TRBV30 to TRBJ1-2; 9 nucleotides agree with TRBD1. The CDR3 covers 14 residues. CDR1 GTSNPN and CDR2 SVGIG come from the germline V gene (reference sequence). The V and J ends lost 1 base and 4 bases, in that order; junction bases with no gene match: 4. The CDR3 nucleotides are TGTGCCTGGAGTGCCGGGACAGGGATCTATGGCTACACCTTC. Its translation is CAWSAGTGIYGYTF.

This chain joins TRBV12-3 or TRBV12-4 and TRBJ2-5; 9 nucleotides agree with TRBD1. The length of the CDR3 is 13 residues. Unmatched junction bases numbered 1, after V lost 6 bases and J lost 2 bases. CDR3: CASRDRGQETQYF. The CDR3 DNA sequence: TGTGCCAGCAGGGACAGGGGACAAGAGACCCAGTACTTC.

This clonotype was recorded many times. The J gene is TRBJ1-2, the V gene TRBV19, with 9 bases lining up with TRBD1. V was clipped by 9 bases and J by 3 bases; unmatched bases: 11. The CDR3 spans 15 residues. CDR1 and CDR2 from the germline V gene are LNHDA and SQIVND (reference sequence). The CDR3 DNA sequence: TGTGCCAGCAATATTCCGGGACAGGGAGACTATGGCTACACCTTC. It is translated as CASNIPGQGDYGYTF.